This TCR beta chain appears in the sequencing data of a study of blood T cells in healthy people across ages. V shed 4 bases, J shed 7 bases, and the junction held 9 bases outside the gene matches. This CDR3 comprises 14 residues. Germline CDR1 is SGHRS and CDR2 is YFSETQ. Next came a second PCR, run for about 6 to 11 cycles, which used a sample-barcoded 5' primer along with a J-beta primer mix. TCRdb used MiXCR to reprocess the 5' RACE reads, holding one entry per CDR3 protein. The sample consists of fewer than 950,000 distinct CDR3 sequences, under 40% of them appearing once. The J gene is TRBJ1-1, the V gene TRBV5-1; 8 nucleotides agree with TRBD1. The TCR was taken from a man younger than 35 in good health. The material sequenced was blood. This CDR3 is CASSDRQGRGEAFF. CDR3 nucleotide sequence: TGCGCCAGCAGCGACAGACAGGGGAGAGGTGAAGCTTTCTTT.